The present TCR beta chain was sequenced within a study of T-cell reconstitution after alpha-beta-depleted transplantation in children. There are 14 residues in the CDR3. The V and J ends lost 4 bases and 3 bases respectively, with 11 bases between them. The germline CDR1 and CDR2 sequences are SGHRS and YFSETQ. TCRbeta library construction was performed incorporating unique molecular identifiers. TCRdb used MiXCR to reprocess the PCR reads, holding one entry per CDR3 protein. Here the sample spans approximately 400,000 distinct CDR3 sequences, roughly a tenth being singletons. This sequence joins TRBV5-1 and TRBJ2-1; TRBD1 might be the D (6 bases). Sequencing was performed on PBMCs from the stem cell graft donor, taken from the stem cell graft. The source is a human donor who donated a stem cell graft to a child with acute myeloid leukemia. The CDR3 reads CASSTGQYYNEQFF. Written as DNA, the CDR3 is TGCGCCAGCAGCACGGGACAATACTACAATGAGCAGTTCTTC.